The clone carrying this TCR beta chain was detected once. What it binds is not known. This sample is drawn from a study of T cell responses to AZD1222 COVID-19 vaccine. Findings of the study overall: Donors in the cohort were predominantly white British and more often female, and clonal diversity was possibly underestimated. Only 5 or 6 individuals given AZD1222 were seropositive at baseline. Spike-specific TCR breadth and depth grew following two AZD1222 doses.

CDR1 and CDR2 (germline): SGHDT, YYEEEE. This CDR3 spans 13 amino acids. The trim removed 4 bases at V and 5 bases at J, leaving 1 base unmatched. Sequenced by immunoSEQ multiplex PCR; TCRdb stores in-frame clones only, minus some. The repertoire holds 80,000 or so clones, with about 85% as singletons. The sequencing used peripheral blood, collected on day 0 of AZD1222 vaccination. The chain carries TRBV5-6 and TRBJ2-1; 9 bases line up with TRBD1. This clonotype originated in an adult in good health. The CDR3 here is CASSGTGHNEQFF. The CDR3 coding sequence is TGTGCCAGCAGCGGGACAGGGCACAATGAGCAGTTCTTC.